This entry lists 2 T cell receptor beta chains sequenced from one sample in a study of a mutant IDH1 vaccine in newly diagnosed glioma. These TCRs' antigens remain unknown. Using immunoSEQ multiplex PCR, the repertoire was profiled, and TCRdb retains in-frame clones only, with some absent. The sample records some 30,000 clones, 70% to 90% being singletons. The time point denotes: week 23, last vaccination. The content of each vaccine dose was 300 ug of mutant IDH1 20-mer peptide, and topical imiquimod accompanied it. The input for sequencing was PBMCs, taken from a glioma patient whose treatment included an IDH1 peptide vaccine. The receptors come from a man in his forties with glioma.

This clone was observed a few times. The chain recombines TRBV5-4 with TRBJ2-5; TRBD1 matches at 7 bases. The germline CDR1 and CDR2 sequences are SGHNT and YYREEE (reference sequence). The CDR3 has 14 amino acids. V trimming: 1 base; J trimming: 1 base; junction bases outside the gene matches: 1. In nucleotides, the CDR3 is TGTGCCAGCAGCTTGCGGGACAGCCAAGAGACCCAGTACTTC. Residues: CASSLRDSQETQYF.

The chain is built from TRBV20-1 and TRBJ1-1; D is unresolved. Trimming took 3 bases from V and 4 from J, leaving 6 bases between them. The germline CDR1 and CDR2 sequences are DFQATT and SNEGSKA (reference sequence). CDR3 size: 11 residues. The CDR3 DNA sequence: TGCAGTGCTAGTCTCGTCACTGAAGCTTTCTTT. Amino acid sequence: CSASLVTEAFF.